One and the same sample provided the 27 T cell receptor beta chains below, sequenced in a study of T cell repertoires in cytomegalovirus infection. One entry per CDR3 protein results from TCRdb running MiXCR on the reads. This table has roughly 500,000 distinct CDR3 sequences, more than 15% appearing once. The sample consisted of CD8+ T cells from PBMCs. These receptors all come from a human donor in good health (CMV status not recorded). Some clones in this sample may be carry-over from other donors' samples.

This CDR3 reads CASSYGEPYNSPLHF. The DNA of the CDR3 is TGTGCCAGCAGTTACGGGGAACCCTATAATTCACCCCTCCACTTT. The chain links TRBV6-5 to TRBJ1-6; D unclear. V was clipped by 2 bases and J by 2 bases, with 7 bases between them. This CDR3 contains 15 residues. Germline lookup yields CDR1 MNHEY and CDR2 SVGAGI.

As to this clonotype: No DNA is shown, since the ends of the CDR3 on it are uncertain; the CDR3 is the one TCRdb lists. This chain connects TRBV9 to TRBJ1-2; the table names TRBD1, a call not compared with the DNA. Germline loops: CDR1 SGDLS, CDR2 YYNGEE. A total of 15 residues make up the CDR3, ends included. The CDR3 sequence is CASSPTGVFGDGYTF.

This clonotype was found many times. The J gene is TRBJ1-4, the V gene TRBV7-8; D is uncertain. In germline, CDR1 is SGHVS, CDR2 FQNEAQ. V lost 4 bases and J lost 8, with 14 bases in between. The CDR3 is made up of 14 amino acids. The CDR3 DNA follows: TGTGCCAGCAGCTCCCGGAACCTACGGGAAAAACTGTTTTTT. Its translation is CASSSRNLREKLFF. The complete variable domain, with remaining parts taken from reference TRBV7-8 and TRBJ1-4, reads GAGVSQSPRYKVAKRGQDVALRCDPISGHVSLFWYQQALGQGPEFLTYFQNEAQLDKSGLPSDRFFAERPEGSVSTLKIQRTQQEDSAVYLCASSSRNLREKLFFGSGTQLSVL.

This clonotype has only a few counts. CDR3 in DNA: TGTGCTAGTGGTTTGGTAGTGAGGACAGGGGGCTCTCCGGCCACTGAAGCTTTCTTT. Amino acid sequence: CASGLVVRTGGSPATEAFF. The V call is TRBV12-5, the J call TRBJ1-1; the match to TRBD1 covers 11 bases. Germline V gene lookup returns CDR1 LGHNT and CDR2 FRNRAP. V shed 0 bases, J shed 4 bases, and the junction held 13 bases outside the gene matches. The CDR3 runs 19 residues.

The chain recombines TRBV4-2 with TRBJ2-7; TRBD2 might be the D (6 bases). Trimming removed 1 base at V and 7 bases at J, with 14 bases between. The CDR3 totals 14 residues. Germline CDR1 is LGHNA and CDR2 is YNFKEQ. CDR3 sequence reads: CASSQGPLAREQYF. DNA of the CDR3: TGTGCCAGCAGCCAAGGTCCCCTAGCGAGGGAGCAGTACTTC.

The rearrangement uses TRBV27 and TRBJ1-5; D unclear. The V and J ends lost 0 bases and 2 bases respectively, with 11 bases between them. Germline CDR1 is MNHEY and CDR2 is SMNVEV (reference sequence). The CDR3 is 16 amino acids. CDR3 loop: CASSLSVQDRNQPQHF. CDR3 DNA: TGTGCCAGCAGTTTATCGGTCCAGGATCGCAATCAGCCCCAGCATTTT.

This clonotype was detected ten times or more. CDR3 region: CASSEAAGVDGYTF. The DNA for the CDR3 is TGTGCCAGCAGTGAAGCCGCTGGGGTTGATGGCTACACCTTC. This chain connects TRBV6-1 to TRBJ1-2; no clear D. This CDR3 spans 14 amino acids. Germline values: CDR1 MNHNS, CDR2 SASEGT. V dropped 0 bases and J dropped 6 bases, with 11 bases sitting between them.

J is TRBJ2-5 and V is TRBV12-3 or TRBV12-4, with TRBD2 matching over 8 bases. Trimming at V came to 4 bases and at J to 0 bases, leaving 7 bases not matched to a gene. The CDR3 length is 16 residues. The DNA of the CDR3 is TGTGCCAGCAGTTCTTCTAGCGGGCCCGACCAAGAGACCCAGTACTTC. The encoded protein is CASSSSSGPDQETQYF.

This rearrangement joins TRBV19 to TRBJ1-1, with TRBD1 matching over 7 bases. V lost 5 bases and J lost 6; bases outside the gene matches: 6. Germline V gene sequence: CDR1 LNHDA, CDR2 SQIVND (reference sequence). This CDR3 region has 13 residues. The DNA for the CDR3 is TGTGCCAGTAGTTCCTACAGGGGTGCTGAAGCTTTCTTT. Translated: CASSSYRGAEAFF.

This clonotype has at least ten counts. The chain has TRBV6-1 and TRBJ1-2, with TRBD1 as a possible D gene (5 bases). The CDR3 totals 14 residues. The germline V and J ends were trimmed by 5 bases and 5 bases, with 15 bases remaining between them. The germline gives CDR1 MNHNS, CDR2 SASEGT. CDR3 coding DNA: TGTGCCAGCAGTCTACGGGGGGTCGATTATGGCTACACCTTC. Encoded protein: CASSLRGVDYGYTF.

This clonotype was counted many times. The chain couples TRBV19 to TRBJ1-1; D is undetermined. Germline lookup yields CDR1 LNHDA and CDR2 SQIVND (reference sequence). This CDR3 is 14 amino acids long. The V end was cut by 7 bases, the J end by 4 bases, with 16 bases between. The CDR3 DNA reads TGTGCCAGTAAGGTAGAGGGTGGTATCACTGAAGCTTTCTTT. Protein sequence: CASKVEGGITEAFF.

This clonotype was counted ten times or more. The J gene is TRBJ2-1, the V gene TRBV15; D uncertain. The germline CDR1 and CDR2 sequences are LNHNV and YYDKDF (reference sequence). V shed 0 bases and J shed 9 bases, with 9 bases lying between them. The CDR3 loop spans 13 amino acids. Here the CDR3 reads CATSRDRLSEQFF. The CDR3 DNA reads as TGTGCCACCAGCAGAGACAGGTTGAGTGAGCAGTTCTTC.

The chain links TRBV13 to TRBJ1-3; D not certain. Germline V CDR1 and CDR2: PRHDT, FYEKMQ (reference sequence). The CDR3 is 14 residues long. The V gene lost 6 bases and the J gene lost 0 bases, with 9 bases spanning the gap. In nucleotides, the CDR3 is TGTGCCAGCAGTCTCGCTATCTCTGGAAACACCATATATTTT. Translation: CASSLAISGNTIYF.

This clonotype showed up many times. Here the CDR3 DNA reads TGTGCCAGCAGCTCAACTAGCGCGCTAGAGCAGTACTTC. This translates into CASSSTSALEQYF. The genes are TRBV7-2 and TRBJ2-7; the match to TRBD2 covers 7 bases. Losses at the gene ends were 4 bases for V and 7 bases for J; bases not matched to a gene: 7. Germline assignment: CDR1 SGHTA and CDR2 FQGNSA. The CDR3 sequence is 13 residues long.

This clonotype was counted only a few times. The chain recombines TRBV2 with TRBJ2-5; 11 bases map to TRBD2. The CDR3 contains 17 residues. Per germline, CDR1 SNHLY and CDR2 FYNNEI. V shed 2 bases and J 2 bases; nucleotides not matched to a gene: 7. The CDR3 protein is CASSERGTSGRQETQYF. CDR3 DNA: TGTGCCAGCAGTGAAAGAGGGACTAGCGGTAGGCAAGAGACCCAGTACTTC.

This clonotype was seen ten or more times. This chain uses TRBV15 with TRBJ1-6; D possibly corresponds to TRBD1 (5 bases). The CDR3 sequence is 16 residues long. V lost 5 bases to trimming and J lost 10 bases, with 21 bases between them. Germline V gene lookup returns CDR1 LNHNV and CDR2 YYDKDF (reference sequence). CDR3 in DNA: TGTGCCACCAGCGGGGGACCGTTTAGTGTGCGATCACCCCTCCACTTT. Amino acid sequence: CATSGGPFSVRSPLHF.

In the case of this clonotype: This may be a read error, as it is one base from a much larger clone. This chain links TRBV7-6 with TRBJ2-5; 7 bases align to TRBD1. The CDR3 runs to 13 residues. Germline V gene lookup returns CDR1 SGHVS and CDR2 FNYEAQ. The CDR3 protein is CVSQNGRGETQYF. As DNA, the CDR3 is TGTGTCAGCCAAAACGGCAGGGGGGAGACCCAGTACTTC.

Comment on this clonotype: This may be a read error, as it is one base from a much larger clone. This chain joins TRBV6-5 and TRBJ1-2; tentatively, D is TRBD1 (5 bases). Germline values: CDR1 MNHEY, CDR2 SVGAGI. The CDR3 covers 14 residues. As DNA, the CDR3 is TGTGCCATCAGTTACTCGGGGGGGAGCGATGGCTACACCTTC. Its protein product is CAISYSGGSDGYTF.

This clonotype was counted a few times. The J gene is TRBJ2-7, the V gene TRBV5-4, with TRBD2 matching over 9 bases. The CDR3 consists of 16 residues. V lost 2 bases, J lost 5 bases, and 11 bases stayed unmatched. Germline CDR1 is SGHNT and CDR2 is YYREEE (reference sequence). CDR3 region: CASSFKREVQKDEQYF. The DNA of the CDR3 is TGTGCCAGCAGCTTCAAGCGGGAGGTACAAAAAGACGAGCAGTACTTC.

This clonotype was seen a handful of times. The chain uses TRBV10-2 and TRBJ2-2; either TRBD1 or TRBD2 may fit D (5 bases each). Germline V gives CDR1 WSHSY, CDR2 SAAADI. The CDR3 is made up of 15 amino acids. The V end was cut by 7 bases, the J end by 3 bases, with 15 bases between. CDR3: CASTPGRPDTGELFF. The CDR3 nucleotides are TGCGCCAGCACCCCGGGACGGCCCGACACCGGGGAGCTGTTTTTT.

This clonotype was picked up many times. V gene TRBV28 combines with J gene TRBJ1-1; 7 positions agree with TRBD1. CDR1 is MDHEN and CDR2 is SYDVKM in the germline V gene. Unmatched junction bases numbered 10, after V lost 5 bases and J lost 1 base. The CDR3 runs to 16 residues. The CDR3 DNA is TGTGCCAGCAGTCCCTGGCAGGGGGTTGAGAACACTGAAGCTTTCTTT. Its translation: CASSPWQGVENTEAFF.

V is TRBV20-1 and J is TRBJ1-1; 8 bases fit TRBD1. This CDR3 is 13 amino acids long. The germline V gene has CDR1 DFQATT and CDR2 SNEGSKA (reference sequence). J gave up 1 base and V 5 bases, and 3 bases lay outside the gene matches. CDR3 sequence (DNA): TGCAGTGCTGTCGGACAGGGGAACACTGAAGCTTTCTTT. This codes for CSAVGQGNTEAFF.

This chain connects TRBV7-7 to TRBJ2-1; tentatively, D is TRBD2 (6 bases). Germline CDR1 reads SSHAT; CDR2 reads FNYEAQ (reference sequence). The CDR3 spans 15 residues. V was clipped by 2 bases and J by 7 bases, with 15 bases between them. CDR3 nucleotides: TGTGCCAGCAGCTTAAGAAACGGGGGAAAAAATGAGCAGTTCTTC. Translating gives CASSLRNGGKNEQFF. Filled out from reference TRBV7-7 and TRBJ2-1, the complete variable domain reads GAGVSQSPRYKVTKRGQDVTLRCDPISSHATLYWYQQALGQGPEFLTYFNYEAQPDKSGLPSDRFSAERPEGSISTLTIQRTEQRDSAMYRCASSLRNGGKNEQFFGPGTRLTVL.

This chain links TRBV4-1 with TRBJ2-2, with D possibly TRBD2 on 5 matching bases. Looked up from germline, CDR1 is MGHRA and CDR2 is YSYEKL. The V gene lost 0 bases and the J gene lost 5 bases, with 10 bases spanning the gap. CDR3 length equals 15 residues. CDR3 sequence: CASSQDLGRTGELFF. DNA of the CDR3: TGCGCCAGCAGCCAAGACCTGGGGAGAACCGGGGAGCTGTTTTTT.

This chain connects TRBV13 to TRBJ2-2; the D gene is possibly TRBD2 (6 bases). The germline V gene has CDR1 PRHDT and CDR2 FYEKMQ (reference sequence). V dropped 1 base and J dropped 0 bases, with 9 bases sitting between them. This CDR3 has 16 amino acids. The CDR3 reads CASSLAAGPNTGELFF. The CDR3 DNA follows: TGTGCCAGCAGCTTAGCAGCGGGCCCGAACACCGGGGAGCTGTTTTTT.

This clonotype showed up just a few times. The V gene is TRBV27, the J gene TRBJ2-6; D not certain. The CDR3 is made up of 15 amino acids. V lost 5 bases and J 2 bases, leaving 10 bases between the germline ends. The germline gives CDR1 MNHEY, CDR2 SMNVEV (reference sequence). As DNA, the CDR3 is TGTGCCAGCAGTGCCCCCGAAGCTGGGGCCAACGTCCTGACTTTC. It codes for CASSAPEAGANVLTF. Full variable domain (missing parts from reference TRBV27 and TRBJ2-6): EAQVTQNPRYLITVTGKKLTVTCSQNMNHEYMSWYRQDPGLGLRQIYYSMNVEVTDKGDVPEGYKVSRKEKRNFPLILESPSPNQTSLYFCASSAPEAGANVLTFGAGSRLTVL.

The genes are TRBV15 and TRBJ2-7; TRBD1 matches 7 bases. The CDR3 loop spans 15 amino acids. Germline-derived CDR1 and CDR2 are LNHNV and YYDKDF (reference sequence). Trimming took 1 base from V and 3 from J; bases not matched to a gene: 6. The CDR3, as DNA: TGTGCCACCAGCAGAGCCGACAGGGACGACTACGAGCAGTACTTC. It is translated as CATSRADRDDYEQYF.